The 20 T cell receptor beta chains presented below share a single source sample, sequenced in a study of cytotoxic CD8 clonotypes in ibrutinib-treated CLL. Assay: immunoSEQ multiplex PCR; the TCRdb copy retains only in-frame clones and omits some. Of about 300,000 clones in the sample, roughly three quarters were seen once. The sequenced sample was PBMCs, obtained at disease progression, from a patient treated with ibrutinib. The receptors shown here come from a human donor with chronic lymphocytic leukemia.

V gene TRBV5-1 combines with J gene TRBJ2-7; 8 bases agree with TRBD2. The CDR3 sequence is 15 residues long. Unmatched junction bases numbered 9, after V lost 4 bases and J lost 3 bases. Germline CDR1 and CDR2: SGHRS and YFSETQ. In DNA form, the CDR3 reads TGCGCCAGCAGCATCCGTACTAGCGGTTACTACGAGCAGTACTTC. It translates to CASSIRTSGYYEQYF.

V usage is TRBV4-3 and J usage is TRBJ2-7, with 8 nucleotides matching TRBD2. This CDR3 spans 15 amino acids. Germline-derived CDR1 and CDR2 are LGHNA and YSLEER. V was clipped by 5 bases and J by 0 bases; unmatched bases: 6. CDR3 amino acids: CASSLSGGSSYEQYF. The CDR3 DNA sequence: TGCGCCAGCAGCTTGAGCGGGGGAAGCTCCTACGAGCAGTACTTC.

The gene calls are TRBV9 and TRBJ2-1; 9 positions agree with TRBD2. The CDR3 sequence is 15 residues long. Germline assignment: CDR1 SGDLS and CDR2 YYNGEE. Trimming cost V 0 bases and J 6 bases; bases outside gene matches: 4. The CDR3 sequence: CASSVAGSGGNEQFF. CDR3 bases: TGTGCCAGCAGCGTAGCTGGTAGCGGGGGCAATGAGCAGTTCTTC.

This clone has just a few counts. The CDR3 loop reads CASSMRSLGQGGELFF. The CDR3 region has the DNA TGCGCCAGCTCGATGAGGTCCCTAGGTCAGGGCGGGGAGCTGTTTTTT. This chain connects TRBV5-1 to TRBJ2-2; D might be TRBD1 (5 bases). Trimming stripped 7 bases from V and 7 bases from J, with 23 bases between. There are 16 residues in the CDR3. CDR1 SGHRS and CDR2 YFSETQ come from the germline V gene.

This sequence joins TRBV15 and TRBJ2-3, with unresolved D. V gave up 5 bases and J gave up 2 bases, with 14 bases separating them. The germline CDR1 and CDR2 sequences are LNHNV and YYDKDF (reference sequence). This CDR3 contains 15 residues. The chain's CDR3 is CATSGNPLATDTQYF. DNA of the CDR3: TGTGCCACCAGCGGAAACCCCCTCGCCACAGATACGCAGTATTTT. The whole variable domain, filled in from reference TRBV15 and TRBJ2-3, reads DAMVIQNPRYQVTQFGKPVTLSCSQTLNHNVMYWYQQKSSQAPKLLFHYYDKDFNNEADTPDNFQSRRPNTSFCFLDIRSPGLGDTAMYLCATSGNPLATDTQYFGPGTRLTVL.

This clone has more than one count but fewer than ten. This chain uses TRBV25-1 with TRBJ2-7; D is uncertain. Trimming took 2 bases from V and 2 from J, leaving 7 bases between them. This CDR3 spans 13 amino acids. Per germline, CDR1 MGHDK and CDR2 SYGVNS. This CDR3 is CASSESGAYEQYF. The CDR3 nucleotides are TGTGCCAGCAGTGAAAGTGGGGCCTACGAGCAGTACTTC.

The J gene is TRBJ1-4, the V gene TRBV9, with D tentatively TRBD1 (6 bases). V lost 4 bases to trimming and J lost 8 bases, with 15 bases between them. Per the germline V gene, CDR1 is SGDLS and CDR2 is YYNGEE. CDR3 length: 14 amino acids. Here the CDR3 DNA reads TGTGCCAGCAGCAGGGAGGGGGAGGACGAAAAACTGTTTTTT. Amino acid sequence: CASSREGEDEKLFF.

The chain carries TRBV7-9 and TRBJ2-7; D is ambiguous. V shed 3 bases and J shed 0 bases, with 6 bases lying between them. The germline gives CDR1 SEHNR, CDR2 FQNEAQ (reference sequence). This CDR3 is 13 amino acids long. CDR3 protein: CASSLVASYEQYF. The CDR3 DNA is TGTGCCAGCAGCTTGGTGGCCTCCTACGAGCAGTACTTC.

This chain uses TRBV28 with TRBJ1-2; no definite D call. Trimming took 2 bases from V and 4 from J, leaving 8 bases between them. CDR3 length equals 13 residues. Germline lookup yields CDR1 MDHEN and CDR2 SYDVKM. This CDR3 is CASSLSAFYGYTF. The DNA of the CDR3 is TGTGCCAGCAGTTTAAGTGCATTCTATGGCTACACCTTC.

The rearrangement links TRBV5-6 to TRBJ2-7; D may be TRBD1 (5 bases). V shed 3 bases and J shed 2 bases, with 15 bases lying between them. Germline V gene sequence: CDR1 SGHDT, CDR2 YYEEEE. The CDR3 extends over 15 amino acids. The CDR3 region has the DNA TGTGCCAGCAGCTCGACACGATTGGGGCCCTACGAGCAGTACTTC. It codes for CASSSTRLGPYEQYF.

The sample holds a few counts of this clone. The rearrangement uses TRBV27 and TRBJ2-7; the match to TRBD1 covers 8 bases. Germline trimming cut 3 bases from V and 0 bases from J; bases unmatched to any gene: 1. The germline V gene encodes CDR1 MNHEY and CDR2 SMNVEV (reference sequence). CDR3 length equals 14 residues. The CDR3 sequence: CASSFGTGSYEQYF. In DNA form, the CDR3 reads TGTGCCAGCAGTTTCGGGACAGGCTCCTACGAGCAGTACTTC.

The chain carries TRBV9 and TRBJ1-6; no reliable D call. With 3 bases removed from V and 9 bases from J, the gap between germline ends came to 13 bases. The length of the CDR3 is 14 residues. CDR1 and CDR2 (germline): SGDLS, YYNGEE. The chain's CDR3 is CASSEHSFRSPLHF. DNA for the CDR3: TGTGCCAGCAGCGAGCACAGCTTCCGTTCACCCCTCCACTTT.

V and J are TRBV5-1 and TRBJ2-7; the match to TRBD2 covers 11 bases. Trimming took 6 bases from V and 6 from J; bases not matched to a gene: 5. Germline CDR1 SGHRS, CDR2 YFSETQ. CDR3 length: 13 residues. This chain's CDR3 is CASKALAGGEQYF. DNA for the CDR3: TGCGCCAGCAAAGCGCTAGCGGGAGGCGAGCAGTACTTC.

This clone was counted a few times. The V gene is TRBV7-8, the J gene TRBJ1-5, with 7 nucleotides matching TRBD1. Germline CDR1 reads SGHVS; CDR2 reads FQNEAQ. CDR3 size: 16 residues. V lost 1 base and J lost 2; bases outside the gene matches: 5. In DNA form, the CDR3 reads TGTGCCAGCAGCTTAGGGCGGACAGGCCGCAATCAGCCCCAGCATTTT. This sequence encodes CASSLGRTGRNQPQHF.

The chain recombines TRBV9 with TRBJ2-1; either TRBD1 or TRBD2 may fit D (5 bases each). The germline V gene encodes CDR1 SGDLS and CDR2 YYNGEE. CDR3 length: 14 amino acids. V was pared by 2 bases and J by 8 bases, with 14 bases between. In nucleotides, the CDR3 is TGTGCCAGCAGCGTTACTTCAGGGACCGATGAGCAGTTCTTC. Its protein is CASSVTSGTDEQFF.

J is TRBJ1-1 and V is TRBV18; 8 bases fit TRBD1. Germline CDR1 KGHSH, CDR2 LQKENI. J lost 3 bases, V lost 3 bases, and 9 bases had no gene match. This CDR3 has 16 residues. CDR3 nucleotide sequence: TGTGCCAGCTCACCGAACAGGGGGGAAGTGGACACTGAAGCTTTCTTT. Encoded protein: CASSPNRGEVDTEAFF.

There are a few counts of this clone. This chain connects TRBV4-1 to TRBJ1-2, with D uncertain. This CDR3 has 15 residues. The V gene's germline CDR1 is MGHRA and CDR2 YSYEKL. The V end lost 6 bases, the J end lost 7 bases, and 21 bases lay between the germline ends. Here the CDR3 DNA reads TGCGCCAGCAGGAGAGACCGGTTGAGATACGGTGGCTACACCTTC. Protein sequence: CASRRDRLRYGGYTF.

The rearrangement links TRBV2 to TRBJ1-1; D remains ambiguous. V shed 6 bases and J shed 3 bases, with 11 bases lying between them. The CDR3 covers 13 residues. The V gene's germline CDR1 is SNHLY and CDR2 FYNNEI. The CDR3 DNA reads TGTGCCAGCAGCTGGAGGATTGACACTGAAGCTTTCTTT. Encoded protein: CASSWRIDTEAFF.

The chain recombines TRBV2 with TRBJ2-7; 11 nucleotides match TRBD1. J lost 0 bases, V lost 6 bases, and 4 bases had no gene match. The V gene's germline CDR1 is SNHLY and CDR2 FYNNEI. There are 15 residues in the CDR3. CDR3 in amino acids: CASRRGTGGSYEQYF. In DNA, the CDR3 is TGTGCCAGCAGACGCGGGACAGGGGGCTCCTACGAGCAGTACTTC.

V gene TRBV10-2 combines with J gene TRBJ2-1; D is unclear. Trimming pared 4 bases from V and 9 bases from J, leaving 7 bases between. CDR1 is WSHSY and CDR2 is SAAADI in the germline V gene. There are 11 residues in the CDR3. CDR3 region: CASSVTFEQFF. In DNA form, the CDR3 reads TGCGCCAGCAGTGTTACCTTTGAGCAGTTCTTC.